The sequence of this T cell receptor (beta chain) was determined in a study of CD8 T cells in ankylosing spondylitis (TCRdb year 2017). For context, the study as a whole: The study set out to find disease-linked TCR variants by profiling T cell receptor beta repertoires in ankylosing spondylitis patients and healthy donors. Peripheral blood samples were taken, and synovial fluid was additionally collected from ankylosing spondylitis patients. The whole study cohort included 108 healthy donors and 25 or so ankylosing spondylitis patients.

TCRdb shows the sequencer as Illumina HiSeq 2500. TCR beta libraries were prepared by quantitative 5'-RACE with molecular barcodes. For the original study's pipeline: A new computational method, built on a probabilistic model of VDJ rearrangement, was used to identify disease-linked TCR variants. Using fastp trimming at Q25 and MiXCR clonotype assembly, TCRdb reanalyzed the public sequencing data and kept in-frame beta chains. Duplicate CDR3 protein sequences are folded into a single record with the most common DNA and genes. The V and J calls reflect TCRdb's pipeline rather than the authors' work. Across this sample there are under 200,000 distinct CDR3 sequences, with roughly 13% seen only once. Roughly 11% of the sample goes to the ten largest clones. What the work shows at the level of the full study, not this receptor alone: The disease-linked clones were reported as significantly enriched in matched synovial fluid samples from ankylosing spondylitis patients. The disease-linked clones showed a CD8+ phenotype and occurred at relatively low frequencies in peripheral blood. Some motif variants were previously reported in synovial fluid and blood of reactive arthritis patients, suggesting common disease-initiation mechanisms. A TCR beta motif of several highly homologous amino acid variants appeared characteristic of blood from ankylosing spondylitis patients.

This clonotype was seen at least ten times. The antigen it binds to is not known. Base quality data are lacking; no much larger clone is found one base away. Taken from cysteine to phenylalanine, the CDR3 has 16 residues. Left in the record is the CDR3 DNA by itself, 48 bases read in frame from the first base. CDR1 MGHDK and CDR2 SYGVNS are derived from the germline V gene. For this chain, trimming is 4 bases at the V end and 7 bases at the J end, and the number of junction bases without a gene match is 6. This clonotype originated in a female donor with ankylosing spondylitis or in good health (not recorded which). The source material was blood, either unsorted or a sorted T cell fraction (not recorded which). This chain is built from TRBV25-1 and TRBJ2-2; the central 13 bases match TRBD2. The CDR3 protein sequence reads: CASSGGLAGEIGELFF. The DNA sequence follows: TGTGCCAGCAGTGGAGGACTAGCGGGAGAAATCGGGGAGCTGTTTTTT.